Below are 9 T cell receptor beta chains sequenced from a single sample in a study of T cell responses to AZD1222 COVID-19 vaccine. The method was immunoSEQ multiplex PCR; TCRdb's version includes in-frame clones alone and lacks a portion of them. The sample holds about 160,000 clones, approximately 91% seen once. This sample comprised peripheral blood, obtained on day 0 of AZD1222 vaccination. The source of these receptors is an adult in good health.

This clone was counted once. J is TRBJ1-2 and V is TRBV3-1 (or the pseudogene TRBV3-2); TRBD1 might be the D (6 bases). The CDR3 is made up of 14 amino acids. V dropped 0 bases and J dropped 8 bases, with 13 bases sitting between them. Germline assignment: CDR1 LGHDT and CDR2 YNNKEL (reference sequence). The CDR3 nucleotides are TGTGCCAGCAGCCAAGACAACAGGGAAGACGGCTACACCTTC. Amino acid sequence: CASSQDNREDGYTF.

The chain carries TRBV9 and TRBJ2-5; 8 nucleotides match TRBD1. Germline CDR1 is SGDLS and CDR2 is YYNGEE. After removal of 4 bases from V and 4 bases from J, the junction contained 9 bases not matched to a gene. The CDR3 is 15 amino acids. As DNA, the CDR3 is TGTGCCAGCAGCTATCTTACAGGGGGAGGAGAGACCCAGTACTTC. Amino acids: CASSYLTGGGETQYF.

The chain uses TRBV28 and TRBJ2-7, with 9 positions matching TRBD1. The germline V gene has CDR1 MDHEN and CDR2 SYDVKM. The CDR3 covers 14 residues. Germline trimming cut 2 bases from V and 7 bases from J; bases unmatched to any gene: 6. As DNA, the CDR3 is TGTGCCAGCAGTTTAATACAGGGGGCTGATGAGCAGTACTTC. It translates to CASSLIQGADEQYF.

This chain connects TRBV10-3 to TRBJ1-2, with D possibly matching TRBD1 (5 bases). Looked up from germline, CDR1 is ENHRY and CDR2 is SYGVKD. Trimming shortened V by 0 bases and J by 6 bases, and 14 bases separated the two germline ends. CDR3 length: 15 amino acids. In nucleotides, the CDR3 is TGTGCCATCAGTGAGTCCCACCAGGGTCTGGATGGCTACACCTTC. Its protein product is CAISESHQGLDGYTF.

This clone was counted only a few times. The chain links TRBV7-6 to TRBJ2-5, with D tentatively TRBD1 (6 bases). The germline CDR1 and CDR2 sequences are SGHVS and FNYEAQ. V dropped 0 bases and J dropped 5 bases, with 16 bases sitting between them. The CDR3 runs to 16 residues. The CDR3 bases are TGTGCCAGCAGCTTAGCGGTACAGGGTTCTTTTGAGACCCAGTACTTC. Amino acid sequence: CASSLAVQGSFETQYF.

This chain links TRBV7-9 with TRBJ2-1, with TRBD2 identical over 9 bases. The CDR3 is 15 residues long. The V gene's germline CDR1 is SEHNR and CDR2 FQNEAQ (reference sequence). The J segment lost 10 bases and the V segment lost 3 bases, leaving 10 bases of the junction unmatched. The CDR3 region has the DNA TGTGCCAGCAGCTTCGGGGCTAGCGGGGATGAAGAGCAGTTCTTC. This encodes CASSFGASGDEEQFF.

By frequency in the sample, this clone is medium-sized. The J gene is TRBJ2-5, the V gene TRBV25-1; D gene uncertain. Germline-derived CDR1 and CDR2 are MGHDK and SYGVNS. V was shortened by 1 base and J by 5 bases, with 11 bases between the two germline ends. CDR3 length equals 14 residues. CDR3 loop: CASSELTFEETQYF. CDR3 DNA: TGTGCCAGCAGTGAATTAACGTTCGAGGAGACCCAGTACTTC. The variable domain in full, completed from reference TRBV25-1 and TRBJ2-5, reads EADIYQTPRYLVIGTGKKITLECSQTMGHDKMYWYQQDPGMELHLIHYSYGVNSTEKGDLSSESTVSRIRTEHFPLTLESARPSHTSQYLCASSELTFEETQYFGPGTRLLVL.

On this clone itself: One junction end does not reproduce the germline sequence, and a read error may be involved. The genes are TRBV6-5 and TRBJ1-2; 7 bases line up with TRBD1. This CDR3 contains 12 residues. The germline V gene has CDR1 MNHEY and CDR2 SVGAGI. In DNA form, the CDR3 reads TGTGCCAGCAGTTACTCGGGAACAGGGGAGGCCTTC. Translation: CASSYSGTGEAF.

V gene TRBV2 combines with J gene TRBJ1-5; 7 bases line up with TRBD1. After removal of 7 bases from V and 3 bases from J, the junction contained 3 bases not matched to a gene. CDR3 length equals 13 residues. Germline CDR1 reads SNHLY; CDR2 reads FYNNEI. The CDR3: CASTTGVNQPQHF. The CDR3 coding sequence is TGTGCCAGCACCACAGGGGTCAATCAGCCCCAGCATTTT.